The 9 T cell receptor beta chains below all came from one sample that was sequenced in a study of TIL therapy for anti-PD-1-resistant metastatic lung cancer. Sequencing used immunoSEQ v3. Sequencing used immunoSEQ multiplex PCR; TCRdb keeps in-frame clones, though not all of them. The sample consists of about 52,000 clones, less than 80% of them appearing once. This sample's time point: pre-treatment sample, taken before nivolumab and TIL therapy. The material sequenced was blood, taken at baseline. The source is a woman aged 25-80 years with non-small cell lung cancer.

This rearrangement joins TRBV29-1 to TRBJ1-2, with 11 nucleotides matching TRBD1. Germline CDR1 is SQVTM and CDR2 is ANQGSEA. Trimming at V came to 0 bases and at J to 5 bases, leaving 8 bases not matched to a gene. The CDR3 has 16 residues. The CDR3 bases are TGCAGCGTTGAAGAAGGACAGGGGGCGCTTCTATATGGCTACACCTTC. Translated, it gives CSVEEGQGALLYGYTF.

The rearrangement links TRBV7-9 to TRBJ2-1; 7 bases map to TRBD2. J was trimmed by 5 bases and V by 8 bases; bases with no gene match: 21. The germline CDR1 and CDR2 sequences are SEHNR and FQNEAQ (reference sequence). The length of the CDR3 is 18 residues. CDR3 coding DNA: TGTGCCAGCTCTACCATAAGAACCGAGCGGGGCCCTAACAATGAGCAGTTCTTC. Translated: CASSTIRTERGPNNEQFF.

This clone came up once. The V call is TRBV19, the J call TRBJ1-1, with 9 bases fitting TRBD1. The CDR3 sequence is 13 residues long. CDR1 and CDR2 from the germline V gene are LNHDA and SQIVND (reference sequence). V was clipped by 7 bases and J by 5 bases; unmatched bases: 5. The CDR3 DNA is TGTGCCAGTACGGACAGGGGATGGACTGAAGCTTTCTTT. It codes for CASTDRGWTEAFF.

The chain joins TRBV5-1 to TRBJ2-2; 8 bases are shared with TRBD1. Per germline, CDR1 SGHRS and CDR2 YFSETQ. CDR3 length: 15 residues. V lost 0 bases and J lost 6; bases outside the gene matches: 4. This chain's CDR3 is CASSLGQGLAGELFF. CDR3 in DNA: TGCGCCAGCAGCTTGGGACAGGGGCTGGCCGGGGAGCTGTTTTTT.

This clone was observed a few times. This chain links TRBV6-5 with TRBJ1-2; no clear D gene. V was pared by 0 bases and J by 1 base, with 6 bases between. The CDR3 totals 14 residues. From germline, CDR1 is MNHEY and CDR2 SVGAGI. This CDR3 is CASSYSKGNYGYTF. The CDR3 coding sequence is TGTGCCAGCAGTTACTCGAAGGGTAACTATGGCTACACCTTC.

The rearrangement uses TRBV4-2 and TRBJ1-1, with D perhaps TRBD1 (5 bases). The CDR3 runs to 15 residues. Deletions cut 4 bases from V and 1 base from J, with 13 bases between. Germline V lookup: CDR1 LGHNA, CDR2 YNFKEQ. The chain's CDR3 is CASSRLPGGNTEAFF. DNA for the CDR3: TGTGCCAGCAGCCGCCTCCCTGGGGGGAACACTGAAGCTTTCTTT.

In this sample, this clone turned up a few times. The chain has TRBV7-2 and TRBJ2-3; 8 bases are a match to TRBD1. The length of the CDR3 is 17 residues. CDR1 and CDR2 (germline): SGHTA, FQGNSA. Losses at the gene ends were 4 bases for V and 0 bases for J; bases not matched to a gene: 9. The CDR3 nucleotides are TGTGCCAGCAGCTCAGGGGGCGGGATTACTAGCACAGATACGCAGTATTTT. Its translation is CASSSGGGITSTDTQYF.

There are a few counts of this clone. The rearrangement uses TRBV6-1 and TRBJ1-5; no definite D call. V was clipped by 4 bases and J by 2 bases, with 6 bases between them. CDR3 length equals 13 residues. Germline V CDR1 and CDR2: MNHNS, SASEGT. The CDR3 region is CASSALGNQPQHF. CDR3 coding DNA: TGTGCCAGCAGTGCCCTGGGCAATCAGCCCCAGCATTTT.

This chain links TRBV10-1 with TRBJ2-2, with TRBD1 matching over 8 bases. V gave up 5 bases and J gave up 1 base; unmatched junction bases: 12. Per germline, CDR1 WNHNN and CDR2 SYGVQD (reference sequence). The CDR3 consists of 18 residues. The CDR3 is CASSRKTGAAMNTGELFF. CDR3 DNA sequence: TGCGCCAGCAGTCGAAAGACAGGGGCGGCTATGAACACCGGGGAGCTGTTTTTT.